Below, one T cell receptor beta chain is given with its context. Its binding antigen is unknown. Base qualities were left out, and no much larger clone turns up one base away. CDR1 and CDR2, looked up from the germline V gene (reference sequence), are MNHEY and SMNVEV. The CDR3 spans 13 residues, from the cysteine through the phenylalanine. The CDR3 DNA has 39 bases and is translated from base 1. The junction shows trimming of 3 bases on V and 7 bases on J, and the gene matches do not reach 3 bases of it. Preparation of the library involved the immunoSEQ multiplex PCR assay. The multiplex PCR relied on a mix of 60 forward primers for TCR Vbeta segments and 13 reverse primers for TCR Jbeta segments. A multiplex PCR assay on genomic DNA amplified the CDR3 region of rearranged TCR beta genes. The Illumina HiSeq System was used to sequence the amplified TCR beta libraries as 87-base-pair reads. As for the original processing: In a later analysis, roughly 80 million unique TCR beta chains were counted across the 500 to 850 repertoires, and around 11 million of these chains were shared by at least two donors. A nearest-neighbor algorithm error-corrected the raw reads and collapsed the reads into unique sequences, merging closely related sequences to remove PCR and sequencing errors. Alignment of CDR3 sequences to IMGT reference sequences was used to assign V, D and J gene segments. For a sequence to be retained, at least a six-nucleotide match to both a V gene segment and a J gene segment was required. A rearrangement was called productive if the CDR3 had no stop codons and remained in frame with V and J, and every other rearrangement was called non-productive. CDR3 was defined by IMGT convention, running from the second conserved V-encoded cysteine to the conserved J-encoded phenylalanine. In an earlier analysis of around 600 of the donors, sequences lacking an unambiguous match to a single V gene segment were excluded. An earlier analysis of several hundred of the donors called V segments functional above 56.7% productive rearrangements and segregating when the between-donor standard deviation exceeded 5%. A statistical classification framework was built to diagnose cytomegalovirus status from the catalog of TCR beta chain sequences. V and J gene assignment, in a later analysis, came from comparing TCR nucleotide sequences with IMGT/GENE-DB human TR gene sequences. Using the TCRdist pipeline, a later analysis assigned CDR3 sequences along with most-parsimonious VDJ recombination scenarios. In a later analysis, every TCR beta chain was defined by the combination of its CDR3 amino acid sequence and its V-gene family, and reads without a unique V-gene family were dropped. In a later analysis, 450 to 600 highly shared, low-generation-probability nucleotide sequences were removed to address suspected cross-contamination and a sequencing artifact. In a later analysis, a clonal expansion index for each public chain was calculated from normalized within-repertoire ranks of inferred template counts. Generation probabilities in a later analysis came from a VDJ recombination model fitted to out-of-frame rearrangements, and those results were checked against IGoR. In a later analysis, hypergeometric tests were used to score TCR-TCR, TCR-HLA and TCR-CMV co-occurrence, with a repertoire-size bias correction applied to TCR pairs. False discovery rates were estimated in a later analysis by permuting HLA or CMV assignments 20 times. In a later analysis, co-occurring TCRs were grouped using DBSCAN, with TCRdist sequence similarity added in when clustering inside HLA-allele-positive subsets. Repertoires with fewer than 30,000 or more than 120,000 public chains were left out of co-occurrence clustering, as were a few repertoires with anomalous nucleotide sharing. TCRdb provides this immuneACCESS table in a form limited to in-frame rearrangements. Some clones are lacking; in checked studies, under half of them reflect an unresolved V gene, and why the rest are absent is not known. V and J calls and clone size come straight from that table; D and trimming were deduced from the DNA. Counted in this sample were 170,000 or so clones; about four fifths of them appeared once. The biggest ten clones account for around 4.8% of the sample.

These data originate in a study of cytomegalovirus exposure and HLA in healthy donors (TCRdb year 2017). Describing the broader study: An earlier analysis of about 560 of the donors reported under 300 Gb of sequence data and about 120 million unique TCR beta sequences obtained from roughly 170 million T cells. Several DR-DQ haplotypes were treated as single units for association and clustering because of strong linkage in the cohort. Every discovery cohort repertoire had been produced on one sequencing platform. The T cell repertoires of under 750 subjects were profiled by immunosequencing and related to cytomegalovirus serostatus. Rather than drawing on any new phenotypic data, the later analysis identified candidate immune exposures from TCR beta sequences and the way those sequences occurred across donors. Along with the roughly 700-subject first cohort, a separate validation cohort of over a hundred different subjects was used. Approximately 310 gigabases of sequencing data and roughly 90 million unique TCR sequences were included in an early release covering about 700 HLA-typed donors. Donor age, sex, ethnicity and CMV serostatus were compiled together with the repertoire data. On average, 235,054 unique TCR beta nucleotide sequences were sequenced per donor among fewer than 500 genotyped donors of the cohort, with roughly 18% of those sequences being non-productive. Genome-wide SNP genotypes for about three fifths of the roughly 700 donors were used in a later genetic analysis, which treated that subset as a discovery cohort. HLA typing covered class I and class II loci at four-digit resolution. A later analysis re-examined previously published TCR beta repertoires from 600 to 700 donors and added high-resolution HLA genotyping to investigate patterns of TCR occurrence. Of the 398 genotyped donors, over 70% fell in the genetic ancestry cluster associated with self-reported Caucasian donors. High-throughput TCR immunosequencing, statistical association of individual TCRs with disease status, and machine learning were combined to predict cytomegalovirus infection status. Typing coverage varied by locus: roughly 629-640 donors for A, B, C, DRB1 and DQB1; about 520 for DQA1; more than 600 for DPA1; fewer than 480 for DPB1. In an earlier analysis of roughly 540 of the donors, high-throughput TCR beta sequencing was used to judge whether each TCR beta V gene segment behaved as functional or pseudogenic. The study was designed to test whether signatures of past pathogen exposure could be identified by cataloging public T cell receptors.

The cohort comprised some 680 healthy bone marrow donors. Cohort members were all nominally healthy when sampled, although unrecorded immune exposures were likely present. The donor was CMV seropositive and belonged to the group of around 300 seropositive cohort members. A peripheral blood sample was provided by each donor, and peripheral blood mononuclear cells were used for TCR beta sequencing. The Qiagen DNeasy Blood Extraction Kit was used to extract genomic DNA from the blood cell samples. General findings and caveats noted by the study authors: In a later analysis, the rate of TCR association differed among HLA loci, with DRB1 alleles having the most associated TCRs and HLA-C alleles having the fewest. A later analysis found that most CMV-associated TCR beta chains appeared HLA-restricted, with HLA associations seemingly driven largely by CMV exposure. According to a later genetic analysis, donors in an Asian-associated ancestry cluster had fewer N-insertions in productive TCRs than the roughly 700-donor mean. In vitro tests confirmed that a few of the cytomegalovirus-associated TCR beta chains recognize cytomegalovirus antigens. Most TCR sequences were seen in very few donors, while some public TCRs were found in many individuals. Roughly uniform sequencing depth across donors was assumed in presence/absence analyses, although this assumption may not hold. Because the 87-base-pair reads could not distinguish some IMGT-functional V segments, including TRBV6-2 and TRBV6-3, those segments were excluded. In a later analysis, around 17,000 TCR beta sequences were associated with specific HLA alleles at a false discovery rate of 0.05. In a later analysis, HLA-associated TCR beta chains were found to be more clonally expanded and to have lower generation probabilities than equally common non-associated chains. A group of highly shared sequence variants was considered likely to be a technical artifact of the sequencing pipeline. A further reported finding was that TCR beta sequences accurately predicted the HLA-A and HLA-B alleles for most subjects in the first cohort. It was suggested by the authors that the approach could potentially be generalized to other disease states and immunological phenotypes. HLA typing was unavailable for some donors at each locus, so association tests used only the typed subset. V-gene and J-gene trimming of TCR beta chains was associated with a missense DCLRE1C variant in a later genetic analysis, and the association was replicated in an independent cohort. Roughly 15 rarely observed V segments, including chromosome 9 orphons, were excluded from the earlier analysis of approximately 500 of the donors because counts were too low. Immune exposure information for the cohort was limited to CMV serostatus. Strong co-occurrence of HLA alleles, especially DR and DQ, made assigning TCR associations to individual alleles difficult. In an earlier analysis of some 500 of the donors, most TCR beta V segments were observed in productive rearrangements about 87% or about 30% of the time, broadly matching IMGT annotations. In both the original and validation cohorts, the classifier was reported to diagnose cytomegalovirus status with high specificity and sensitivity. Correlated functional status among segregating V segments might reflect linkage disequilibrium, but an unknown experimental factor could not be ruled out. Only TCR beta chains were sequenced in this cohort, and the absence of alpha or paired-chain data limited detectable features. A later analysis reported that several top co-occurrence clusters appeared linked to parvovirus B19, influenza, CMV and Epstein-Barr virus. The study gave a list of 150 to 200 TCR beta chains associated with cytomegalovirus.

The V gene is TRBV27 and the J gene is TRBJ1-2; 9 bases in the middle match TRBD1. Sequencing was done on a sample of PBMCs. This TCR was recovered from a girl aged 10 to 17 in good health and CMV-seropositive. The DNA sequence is TGTGCCAGCAGTTTGGGACAGGGTGGTGGCTACACCTTC. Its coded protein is CASSLGQGGGYTF.